Listed below are T cell receptor beta chains from one sample, sequenced in a study of Graves' ophthalmopathy and Graves' hyperthyroidism. Each CDR3 protein is one row after TCRdb ran MiXCR on the multiplex PCR reads. The repertoire holds about 620,000 distinct CDR3 sequences, with 20% to 25% as singletons. Input material: peripheral blood. Receptors were obtained from a young woman with stable Graves' hyperthyroidism. Some clones in this sample may be carry-over from other donors' samples. Both conserved end residues are part of each CDR3. D genes are given only for firm matches. Size is omitted from some rows. Given values are once, few, many or a class for expanded clones.

d_gene: NA; abundance: many; v_gene: TRBV11-2; j_gene: TRBJ2-7; CDR3aa: CASSPGGAAHSYEQYF; CDR3nt: TGTGCCAGCAGCCCCGGAGGGGCAGCCCACTCCTACGAGCAGTACTTC
d_gene: NA; abundance: many; v_gene: TRBV12-3/TRBV12-4; j_gene: TRBJ1-2; CDR3aa: CASRLHGSPIEANYGYTF; CDR3nt: TGTGCCAGCAGACTACACGGGTCCCCGATAGAGGCTAACTATGGCTACACCTTC
d_gene: TRBD1; abundance: NA; v_gene: TRBV28; j_gene: TRBJ1-5; CDR3aa: CASSFGTGHQPQHF; CDR3nt: TGTGCCAGCAGTTTCGGGACAGGTCATCAGCCCCAGCATTTT
d_gene: NA; abundance: many; v_gene: TRBV7-8; j_gene: TRBJ2-7; CDR3aa: CASSLGISVTSPGWIYEQYF; CDR3nt: TGTGCCAGCAGCTTAGGTATCTCGGTGACCTCACCAGGGTGGATCTACGAGCAGTACTTC
d_gene: NA; abundance: NA; v_gene: TRBV6-4; j_gene: TRBJ1-1; CDR3aa: CASSYQIEAFF; CDR3nt: TGTGCCAGCAGTTACCAGATAGAAGCTTTCTTT
d_gene: TRBD2; abundance: NA; v_gene: TRBV20-1; j_gene: TRBJ2-7; CDR3aa: CSARGLAGGNQPHEQYF; CDR3nt: TGCAGTGCTAGAGGACTAGCGGGGGGTAACCAGCCCCACGAGCAGTACTTC
d_gene: NA; abundance: many; v_gene: TRBV5-1; j_gene: TRBJ2-4; CDR3aa: CANPSGPLAKNIQYF; CDR3nt: TGCGCCAACCCGTCCGGGCCCCTAGCCAAAAACATTCAGTACTTC
d_gene: NA; abundance: NA; v_gene: TRBV25-1; j_gene: TRBJ2-5; CDR3aa: CASSGRGGRQETQYF; CDR3nt: TGTGCCAGCAGTGGACGCGGGGGCCGACAAGAGACCCAGTACTTC
d_gene: NA; abundance: many; v_gene: TRBV20-1; j_gene: TRBJ1-1; CDR3aa: CSARANTEAFF; CDR3nt: TGCAGTGCTAGAGCTAACACTGAAGCTTTCTTT
d_gene: NA; abundance: many; v_gene: TRBV11-1; j_gene: TRBJ1-1; CDR3aa: CASSLMDGNTEAFF; CDR3nt: TGTGCCAGCAGCTTAATGGACGGGAACACTGAAGCTTTCTTT
d_gene: NA; abundance: many; v_gene: TRBV28; j_gene: TRBJ2-7; CDR3aa: CASSLSATGREQYF; CDR3nt: TGTGCCAGCAGTTTATCAGCCACAGGGCGCGAGCAGTACTTC
d_gene: NA; abundance: many; v_gene: TRBV6-1; j_gene: TRBJ2-2; CDR3aa: CAIRQDLRGELFF; CDR3nt: TGTGCCATAAGACAGGATCTGAGGGGGGAGCTGTTTTTT
d_gene: NA; abundance: many; v_gene: TRBV7-8; j_gene: TRBJ1-1; CDR3aa: CASSHTWNTEAFF; CDR3nt: TGTGCCAGCAGCCACACATGGAACACTGAAGCTTTCTTT
d_gene: TRBD1; abundance: NA; v_gene: TRBV3-1; j_gene: TRBJ1-5; CDR3aa: CASSRRQGGNQPQHF; CDR3nt: TGTGCCAGCAGCCGCCGACAGGGGGGCAATCAGCCCCAGCATTTT
d_gene: NA; abundance: many; v_gene: TRBV15; j_gene: TRBJ2-5; CDR3aa: CATSREVRLETQYF; CDR3nt: TGTGCCACCAGCAGAGAGGTCAGGTTGGAGACCCAGTACTTC
d_gene: NA; abundance: NA; v_gene: TRBV11-2; j_gene: TRBJ2-7; CDR3aa: CASSVYSFPFPRPIYEQYF; CDR3nt: TGTGCCAGCAGCGTGTATTCTTTCCCCTTCCCTCGGCCTATCTACGAGCAGTACTTC
d_gene: NA; abundance: NA; v_gene: TRBV5-1; j_gene: TRBJ2-5; CDR3aa: CASSRESRIQETQYF; CDR3nt: TGCGCCAGCAGCCGAGAAAGTCGGATACAAGAGACCCAGTACTTC
d_gene: TRBD2; abundance: NA; v_gene: TRBV19; j_gene: TRBJ2-2; CDR3aa: CASISGRGNTGELCF; CDR3nt: TGTGCCAGTATTAGCGGGAGGGGTAACACCGGGGAGCTGTGTTTT
d_gene: NA; abundance: NA; v_gene: TRBV28; j_gene: TRBJ1-6; CDR3aa: CASRGTGRSNSPLHF; CDR3nt: TGTGCCAGCAGGGGAACGGGCCGGAGTAATTCACCCCTCCACTTT
d_gene: NA; abundance: NA; v_gene: TRBV18; j_gene: TRBJ2-5; CDR3aa: CASSPGTPGGQETQYF; CDR3nt: TGTGCCAGCTCACCCGGGACTCCTGGGGGCCAAGAGACCCAGTACTTC